This T cell receptor (beta chain) comes out of a study of blood T cells in healthy people across ages. Study context: Using template switching, researchers captured about one barcoded beta molecule for each two T cells. Study results and caveats: Unknown CMV status may confound age-related changes in expanded clones.

Comments on this clonotype: Its antigen is not known.

Primers used in a second PCR of about 6 to 11 cycles were a sample-barcoded 5' primer and a J-beta primer mix. Each single sample gave us at least 3 million CDR3-containing paired-end reads. TCRdb independently ran MiXCR on the 5' RACE reads; one entry per CDR3 protein. The sample carries approximately 690,000 distinct CDR3 sequences, about 53% recorded once. The study drew donors from healthy Caucasian individuals in Russia aged roughly 6 to 90. Sequencing input: blood. This TCR was recovered from a man between 60 and 75 years old in good health.

The CDR3 here is CASSRRPETYNSPLHF. CDR3 coding DNA: TGTGCCAGCAGCCGTAGACCGGAGACCTATAATTCACCCCTCCACTTT. The V call is TRBV7-2, the J call TRBJ1-6; no clear D. The CDR3 is 16 residues long. Trimming pared 5 bases from V and 2 bases from J, leaving 13 bases between. Per germline, CDR1 SGHTA and CDR2 FQGNSA.